What follows are 19 T cell receptor beta chains derived from one specimen sequenced in a study of blood T cell repertoires in COVID-19. Here immunoSEQ multiplex PCR was the method, and the copy in TCRdb shows in-frame clones only, minus some. The sample includes 350,000 or so clones, 80% to 90% seen only once; the top ten take over 9.5%. Sequenced: peripheral blood. Source of these receptors: a woman in her thirties with COVID-19, enrolled during active disease.

The chain combines TRBV7-2 with TRBJ2-7; 12 bases match TRBD2. The germline gives CDR1 SGHTA, CDR2 FQGNSA. The CDR3 contains 16 residues. V trimming: 2 bases; J trimming: 3 bases; junction bases outside the gene matches: 5. CDR3 bases: TGTGCCAGCAGCTTAAAAGGGACTAGCGGGTTCTACGAGCAGTACTTC. It yields the protein CASSLKGTSGFYEQYF.

V gene TRBV19 combines with J gene TRBJ1-5; 7 bases match TRBD1. Trimming at V came to 6 bases and at J to 7 bases, leaving 9 bases not matched to a gene. CDR1 is LNHDA, CDR2 SQIVND, per germline (reference sequence). The CDR3 covers 14 residues. The DNA for the CDR3 is TGTGCCAGTAGCCAGAGGGGGCTAGAGCAGCCCCAGCATTTT. This translates into CASSQRGLEQPQHF. The full variable domain, its missing parts supplied by reference TRBV19 and TRBJ1-5, is DGGITQSPKYLFRKEGQNVTLSCEQNLNHDAMYWYRQDPGQGLRLIYYSQIVNDFQKGDIAEGYSVSREKKESFPLTVTSAQKNPTAFYLCASSQRGLEQPQHFGDGTRLSIL.

The V call is TRBV6-5, the J call TRBJ2-3, with TRBD1 identical over 7 bases. The J segment lost 4 bases and the V segment lost 6 bases, leaving 10 bases of the junction unmatched. CDR1 is MNHEY and CDR2 is SVGAGI in the germline V gene. The CDR3 length is 15 residues. CDR3 nucleotides: TGTGCCAGCAGCGTGGGACAGACTGGTGCAGATACGCAGTATTTT. Protein: CASSVGQTGADTQYF.

The rearrangement uses TRBV6-2 or TRBV6-3 and TRBJ2-2, with 8 bases aligning to TRBD1. Trimming took 2 bases from V and 2 from J; bases not matched to a gene: 4. Germline CDR1 and CDR2: MNHEY and SVGEGT. This CDR3 comprises 16 residues. The DNA of the CDR3 is TGTGCCAGCAGTTACCGGGGACAGGCCAACACCGGGGAGCTGTTTTTT. This encodes CASSYRGQANTGELFF.

This clone was detected only a few times. The chain joins TRBV27 to TRBJ1-6; 10 positions agree with TRBD1. Germline V gives CDR1 MNHEY, CDR2 SMNVEV (reference sequence). The CDR3 consists of 14 residues. Unmatched junction bases numbered 8, after V lost 5 bases and J lost 13 bases. CDR3 loop: CASSLGTGAHPLHF. Here the CDR3 DNA reads TGTGCCAGCAGTCTAGGGACAGGGGCCCATCCCCTCCACTTT.

CDR3 nucleotide sequence: TGTGCCAGCAGCGCCATAGGACAGTTCTCTGAAGCTTTCTTT. Translated, it gives CASSAIGQFSEAFF. J is TRBJ1-1 and V is TRBV9, with a tentative D call TRBD1 (6 bases). Trimming left V 3 bases short and J 6 bases short, with 15 bases between. CDR1 and CDR2 (germline): SGDLS, YYNGEE. The CDR3 has 14 residues.

The chain carries TRBV5-6 and TRBJ1-1; D unclear. The germline gives CDR1 SGHDT, CDR2 YYEEEE. The CDR3 consists of 15 residues. Trimming removed 0 bases from V and 11 bases from J, with 20 bases in between. CDR3 in amino acids: CASSLGPGFISSAFF. CDR3 in DNA: TGTGCCAGCAGCTTGGGTCCGGGGTTCATAAGTTCGGCTTTCTTT.

The V gene is TRBV7-9, the J gene TRBJ2-7; a weak D match, TRBD2 (6 bases). The V gene lost 0 bases and the J gene lost 2 bases, with 8 bases spanning the gap. Germline assignment: CDR1 SEHNR and CDR2 FQNEAQ (reference sequence). The CDR3 spans 14 residues. As DNA, the CDR3 is TGTGCCAGCAGCTTAGCGGAGGGGACCTACGAGCAGTACTTC. It yields the protein CASSLAEGTYEQYF. Full variable domain (outside the CDR3, taken from reference TRBV7-9 and TRBJ2-7): DTGVSQNPRHKITKRGQNVTFRCDPISEHNRLYWYRQTLGQGPEFLTYFQNEAQLEKSRLLSDRFSAERPKGSFSTLEIQRTEQGDSAMYLCASSLAEGTYEQYFGPGTRLTVT.

The V and J genes are TRBV19 and TRBJ1-1; unclear D gene. Trimming shortened V by 0 bases and J by 0 bases, and 5 bases separated the two germline ends. In germline, CDR1 is LNHDA, CDR2 SQIVND (reference sequence). The CDR3 has 14 amino acids. The CDR3 DNA follows: TGTGCCAGTAGTATAGAGAACATGAACACTGAAGCTTTCTTT. It yields the protein CASSIENMNTEAFF.

On this clone itself: This specimen includes other DNA sequences encoding the same CDR3. The V and J genes are TRBV12-3 or TRBV12-4 and TRBJ1-5; no definite D call. Trimming stripped 2 bases from V and 5 bases from J, with 7 bases between. This CDR3 region has 13 residues. The CDR3, as DNA: TGTGCCAGCAGTTTAAGCGGGGATCAGCCCCAGCATTTT. It translates to CASSLSGDQPQHF.

J is TRBJ2-2 and V is TRBV19; D remains ambiguous. Germline V gives CDR1 LNHDA, CDR2 SQIVND (reference sequence). Trimming pared 1 base from V and 2 bases from J, leaving 11 bases between. CDR3 length: 16 amino acids. DNA of the CDR3: TGTGCCAGTAGTATAGCCGGGTCTTTTAACACCGGGGAGCTGTTTTTT. It codes for CASSIAGSFNTGELFF.

The gene calls are TRBV23-1 and TRBJ1-6, with 8 bases aligning to TRBD1. TRBV23-1 is sorted into the ORF group, with uncertain function. V shed 2 bases, J shed 5 bases, and the junction held 11 bases outside the gene matches. The CDR3 loop spans 18 amino acids. CDR3 residues: CASSQRWTGTRDNSPLHF. The CDR3 DNA reads as TGCGCCAGCAGTCAAAGATGGACAGGGACGCGCGATAATTCACCCCTCCACTTT.

The CDR3 loop is CASSLGRPGELFF. DNA of the CDR3: TGTGCCAGCAGTTTGGGCAGGCCCGGGGAGCTGTTTTTT. The rearrangement joins TRBV12-3 or TRBV12-4 to TRBJ2-2; D gene ambiguous. The ends were cut back, 3 bases at V and 6 bases at J, with 8 bases in the middle. This CDR3 is built from 13 residues.

The chain is built from TRBV29-1 and TRBJ1-2; D perhaps matches TRBD1 (5 bases). Germline-derived CDR1 and CDR2 are SQVTM and ANQGSEA. This CDR3 spans 13 amino acids. V lost 2 bases, J lost 4 bases, and 11 bases lay in between. CDR3 DNA sequence: TGCAGCGTTGAACCTAGGGGCACCTATGGCTACACCTTC. Translating it yields CSVEPRGTYGYTF.

The genes are TRBV7-2 and TRBJ1-5; 9 bases line up with TRBD1. The CDR3 is 15 residues long. The V and J ends lost 4 bases and 3 bases, in that order; junction bases with no gene match: 4. Germline assignment: CDR1 SGHTA and CDR2 FQGNSA. The CDR3 DNA sequence: TGTGCCAGCAGCTCGACAGGGGGATTCAATCAGCCCCAGCATTTT. Amino acids: CASSSTGGFNQPQHF.

The chain uses TRBV7-3 and TRBJ1-1, with 8 bases fitting TRBD1. Trimming took 6 bases from V and 4 from J; bases not matched to a gene: 4. Germline assignment: CDR1 SGHTA and CDR2 FQGTGA. This CDR3 region has 13 residues. CDR3 protein: CASSSGQGTEAFF. Written as DNA, the CDR3 is TGTGCCAGCAGTTCAGGACAGGGCACTGAAGCTTTCTTT.

The gene calls are TRBV11-2 and TRBJ1-2; D might be TRBD1 (5 bases). The CDR3 is made up of 13 amino acids. The V end lost 2 bases, the J end lost 8 bases, and 12 bases lay between the germline ends. Germline assignment: CDR1 SGHAT and CDR2 FQNNGV. CDR3 nucleotides: TGTGCCAGCAGCTTATCGTTGCAGGGAGGCTACACCTTC. This sequence encodes CASSLSLQGGYTF.

The chain joins TRBV9 to TRBJ1-2; D is unclear. V was cut by 3 bases and J by 3 bases, with 24 bases left in between. The CDR3 consists of 18 residues. Germline lookup yields CDR1 SGDLS and CDR2 YYNGEE. DNA for the CDR3: TGTGCCAGCAGCGAACCGAGGTCCCCAATCCGCGCTTACTATGGCTACACCTTC. It codes for CASSEPRSPIRAYYGYTF.

The chain links TRBV30 to TRBJ1-6; D not resolved. With 5 bases removed from V and 8 bases from J, the gap between germline ends came to 10 bases. Germline assignment: CDR1 GTSNPN and CDR2 SVGIG (reference sequence). The CDR3 consists of 12 residues. The CDR3, as DNA: TGTGCCTGGGGGAGTGGTGATTCACCCCTCCACTTT. This sequence encodes CAWGSGDSPLHF.